One sample yielded the 25 T cell receptor beta chains listed below, sequenced in a study of T-cell reconstitution after alpha-beta-depleted transplantation in children. Preparation of the TCRbeta library involved a method that used unique molecular identifiers. TCRdb re-called the PCR reads through MiXCR, storing one row per CDR3 protein. The sample lists over 150,000 distinct CDR3 sequences, around 7% occurring once. Source: PBMCs, taken before TCRalphabeta/CD19-depleted stem cell transplant. The receptors originated from a boy between 2 and 10 years old with acute lymphoblastic leukemia, due to receive a stem cell transplant.

The chain employs TRBV7-3 and TRBJ1-3; D may be TRBD1 (6 bases). Trimming pared 2 bases from V and 3 bases from J, leaving 14 bases between. The CDR3 loop spans 16 amino acids. Germline V lookup: CDR1 SGHTA, CDR2 FQGTGA. The CDR3 DNA is TGTGCCAGCAGCTTAGGCCCGGGGGCTGGTGGAAACACCATATATTTT. Its protein product is CASSLGPGAGGNTIYF.

This clonotype occurred many times. V and J are TRBV9 and TRBJ2-3; 10 positions match TRBD2. V lost 4 bases and J lost 2; bases outside the gene matches: 7. In germline, CDR1 is SGDLS, CDR2 YYNGEE. CDR3 length equals 16 residues. The CDR3 DNA reads TGTGCCAGCAGCCAACATACTAGCGGGATCACAGATACGCAGTATTTT. Translating it yields CASSQHTSGITDTQYF.

The rearrangement links TRBV7-2 to TRBJ2-2, with D unclear. The germline V gene encodes CDR1 SGHTA and CDR2 FQGNSA. CDR3 length equals 16 residues. The V end was cut by 0 bases, the J end by 0 bases, with 8 bases between. The CDR3 loop is CASSLAIPPNTGELFF. In DNA, the CDR3 is TGTGCCAGCAGCTTAGCAATTCCCCCGAACACCGGGGAGCTGTTTTTT.

The table lists this clonotype with many counts. V and J are TRBV29-1 and TRBJ2-7; D call uncertain. From germline, CDR1 is SQVTM and CDR2 ANQGSEA. This CDR3 has 12 amino acids. Trimming removed 4 bases from V and 0 bases from J, with 7 bases in between. The CDR3 DNA is TGCAGCGTTGGGGTCGGCTCCTACGAGCAGTACTTC. Encoded protein: CSVGVGSYEQYF.

This clonotype was counted ten times or more. CDR3 in DNA: TGTGCCAGCACAGCTTACTCTACAACCAGGGAGGACTACGAGCAGTACTTC. Translation: CASTAYSTTREDYEQYF. The chain employs TRBV12-3 or TRBV12-4 and TRBJ2-7, with D possibly being TRBD2 (6 bases). This CDR3 has 17 residues. The V end was cut by 7 bases, the J end by 3 bases, with 25 bases between.

The CDR3 DNA follows: TGTGCCAGCAGACGCCCGACAGGGGAGAATTCACCCCTCCACTTT. This sequence encodes CASRRPTGENSPLHF. The chain combines TRBV28 with TRBJ1-6; 8 bases are a match to TRBD1. Trimming took 6 bases from V and 7 from J; bases not matched to a gene: 8. CDR1 and CDR2 from the germline V gene are MDHEN and SYDVKM. This CDR3 comprises 15 residues. The entire variable domain, with the rest obtained from reference TRBV28 and TRBJ1-6, is as follows: DVKVTQSSRYLVKRTGEKVFLECVQDMDHENMFWYRQDPGLGLRLIYFSYDVKMKEKGDIPEGYSVSREKKERFSLILESASTNQTSMYLCASRRPTGENSPLHFGNGTRLTVT.

This clonotype was seen a few times. The chain couples TRBV25-1 to TRBJ2-2; TRBD1 is a possible D gene (6 bases). V was shortened by 5 bases and J by 1 base, with 8 bases between the two germline ends. The CDR3 runs to 14 residues. Germline V CDR1 and CDR2: MGHDK, SYGVNS. In DNA form, the CDR3 reads TGTGCCAGCAGTAGGGGGAAGAACACCGGGGAGCTGTTTTTT. The encoded protein is CASSRGKNTGELFF. Looking up the rest from reference TRBV25-1 and TRBJ2-2 gives the full variable domain: EADIYQTPRYLVIGTGKKITLECSQTMGHDKMYWYQQDPGMELHLIHYSYGVNSTEKGDLSSESTVSRIRTEHFPLTLESARPSHTSQYLCASSRGKNTGELFFGEGSRLTVL.

The table lists this clonotype with many counts. The chain links TRBV27 to TRBJ1-2, with a possible D match to TRBD1 (5 bases). This CDR3 region has 16 residues. Looked up from germline, CDR1 is MNHEY and CDR2 is SMNVEV (reference sequence). V dropped 6 bases and J dropped 10 bases, with 27 bases sitting between them. In DNA, the CDR3 is TGTGCCAGCAGGGGACTATTTGGGCAGGGATTGGTGGTCTACACCTTC. Its protein is CASRGLFGQGLVVYTF.

This clonotype was seen ten or more times. This chain links TRBV7-9 with TRBJ2-7, with 7 bases identical to TRBD2. Losses at the gene ends were 2 bases for V and 4 bases for J; bases not matched to a gene: 5. This CDR3 region has 14 residues. Per germline, CDR1 SEHNR and CDR2 FQNEAQ (reference sequence). The CDR3 DNA reads TGTGCCAGCAGCTTAAGCGGGGAACTATACGAGCAGTACTTC. It encodes CASSLSGELYEQYF.

The chain joins TRBV12-3 or TRBV12-4 to TRBJ1-1, with no clear D. V was pared by 10 bases and J by 0 bases, with 15 bases between. This CDR3 has 14 residues. The CDR3 nucleotides are TGTGCCACCACGACCCGGGTGATGAACACTGAAGCTTTCTTT. Encoded protein: CATTTRVMNTEAFF.

In its sample, this clonotype was seen many times. This sequence joins TRBV5-5 and TRBJ2-3, with 7 bases lining up with TRBD2. Germline CDR1 SGHKS, CDR2 YYEKEE (reference sequence). This CDR3 has 17 residues. J gave up 2 bases and V 0 bases, and 9 bases lay outside the gene matches. The chain's CDR3 is CASSLDILARITDTQYF. Here the CDR3 DNA reads TGTGCCAGCAGCTTGGATATACTAGCGAGAATCACAGATACGCAGTATTTT.

The V and J genes are TRBV5-1 and TRBJ2-7; D unresolved. In germline, CDR1 is SGHRS, CDR2 YFSETQ. V dropped 2 bases and J dropped 3 bases, with 15 bases sitting between them. The CDR3 spans 15 residues. The CDR3: CASSFSTGEGYEQYF. As DNA, the CDR3 is TGCGCCAGCAGCTTCTCGACTGGGGAAGGCTACGAGCAGTACTTC.

This clonotype has at least ten counts. V gene TRBV9 combines with J gene TRBJ2-7, with 7 bases lining up with TRBD2. Germline-derived CDR1 and CDR2 are SGDLS and YYNGEE. The V segment lost 3 bases and the J segment 2 bases; nucleotides outside the gene matches: 8. This CDR3 region has 15 residues. The CDR3 bases are TGTGCCAGCAGCGCGGGGGGAGGGTCGACCTACGAGCAGTACTTC. Translated: CASSAGGGSTYEQYF.

Many counts were recorded for this clonotype. CDR3 residues: CASSSPRDGTREQYF. DNA of the CDR3: TGTGCCAGCAGCTCGCCTCGGGACGGGACTCGCGAGCAGTACTTC. The V call is TRBV7-2, the J call TRBJ2-7; a weak D match, TRBD2 (6 bases). The CDR3 runs to 15 residues. Germline V lookup: CDR1 SGHTA, CDR2 FQGNSA. V lost 4 bases, J lost 6 bases, and 19 bases lay in between.

This clonotype has at least ten counts. The chain links TRBV7-2 to TRBJ2-7; no definite D call. Trimming took off 2 bases at V and 2 bases at J, with 10 bases between the two ends. There are 14 residues in the CDR3. Per the germline V gene, CDR1 is SGHTA and CDR2 is FQGNSA. The CDR3 nucleotides are TGTGCCAGCAGCTTAATCATCCCCACCTACGAGCAGTACTTC. This translates into CASSLIIPTYEQYF.

This clonotype was counted a single time. V and J are TRBV3-1 and TRBJ2-1; D might be TRBD1 (5 bases). Per germline, CDR1 LGHDT and CDR2 YNNKEL (reference sequence). Trimming shortened V by 8 bases and J by 0 bases, and 20 bases separated the two germline ends. The CDR3 totals 17 residues. The CDR3 here is CASCPTRGESSYNEQFF. The CDR3, as DNA: TGTGCCAGCTGCCCAACAAGGGGCGAAAGCTCCTACAATGAGCAGTTCTTC.

This clonotype was picked up many times. The V call is TRBV5-1, the J call TRBJ1-2; D is unclear. V was cut by 0 bases and J by 2 bases, with 8 bases left in between. The V gene's germline CDR1 is SGHRS and CDR2 YFSETQ. This CDR3 has 14 residues. DNA for the CDR3: TGCGCCAGCAGCTTGGATCCGGAGAACTATGGCTACACCTTC. As protein: CASSLDPENYGYTF.

This chain uses TRBV25-1 with TRBJ2-3, with 10 positions matching TRBD2. Trimming took 2 bases from V and 5 from J; bases not matched to a gene: 7. The CDR3 consists of 16 residues. Per germline, CDR1 MGHDK and CDR2 SYGVNS. CDR3 DNA: TGTGCCAGCAGTGAACAGCGGGGGGGCCTTGTAGATACGCAGTATTTT. It specifies CASSEQRGGLVDTQYF.

This clonotype showed up many times. The chain uses TRBV20-1 and TRBJ2-3; 7 bases agree with TRBD2. V lost 6 bases to trimming and J lost 2 bases; unmatched junction nucleotides: 11. The CDR3 loop spans 15 amino acids. CDR1 DFQATT and CDR2 SNEGSKA come from the germline V gene (reference sequence). This CDR3 reads CSALMPSGDTDTQYF. The DNA for the CDR3 is TGCAGTGCCCTGATGCCGAGCGGGGACACAGATACGCAGTATTTT.

This clonotype was counted only a few times. V usage is TRBV11-1 and J usage is TRBJ2-5; 13 nucleotides agree with TRBD2. The CDR3 is 18 residues long. Germline assignment: CDR1 SGHAT and CDR2 FQDESV (reference sequence). The V gene end was trimmed by 1 base and the J gene end by 5 bases; junction bases not matched to a gene: 10. CDR3: CASSLVDGTSGIGETQYF. The CDR3 coding sequence is TGTGCCAGCAGCTTAGTAGATGGGACTAGCGGGATTGGTGAGACCCAGTACTTC.

This clonotype has ten or more counts. The rearrangement uses TRBV6-2 or TRBV6-3 and TRBJ2-7; D is uncertain. Trimming shortened V by 2 bases and J by 0 bases, and 8 bases separated the two germline ends. The CDR3 covers 14 residues. Germline V CDR1 and CDR2: MNHEY, SVGEGT. CDR3 sequence: CASSYRQTSYEQYF. Here the CDR3 DNA reads TGTGCCAGCAGTTACAGGCAAACCTCCTACGAGCAGTACTTC.

This clonotype was observed a few times. The chain is built from TRBV30 and TRBJ2-5; D ambiguous. V shed 0 bases and J shed 8 bases, with 7 bases lying between them. The CDR3 extends over 11 amino acids. Germline CDR1 and CDR2: GTSNPN and SVGIG (reference sequence). The CDR3 spells CAWSVLDTQYF. The CDR3 coding sequence is TGTGCCTGGAGTGTATTGGATACCCAGTACTTC.

A few counts support this clonotype. The chain recombines TRBV11-2 with TRBJ1-5; D is possibly TRBD1 (5 bases). Germline assignment: CDR1 SGHAT and CDR2 FQNNGV. This CDR3 is 17 amino acids long. Trimming cost V 0 bases and J 0 bases, with 12 bases left between them. This chain's CDR3 is CASSLDRDHVSNQPQHF. The CDR3 DNA reads as TGTGCCAGCAGCTTAGACAGGGATCATGTTAGCAATCAGCCCCAGCATTTT.

This clonotype has ten or more counts. The rearrangement links TRBV9 to TRBJ2-2; D is perhaps TRBD1 or TRBD2 (5 bases each). Germline CDR1 reads SGDLS; CDR2 reads YYNGEE. Between the trimmed V and J ends, which lost 3 bases and 7 bases, there was a span of 10 bases. This CDR3 spans 13 amino acids. The CDR3 nucleotides are TGTGCCAGCAGCGCCGGGACGGGCGGGGAGCTGTTTTTT. Translated, it gives CASSAGTGGELFF.

Many counts were recorded for this clonotype. The genes are TRBV7-9 and TRBJ1-5; no clear D. The CDR3 has 11 residues. Trimming pared 1 base from V and 11 bases from J, leaving 6 bases between. Germline V gives CDR1 SEHNR, CDR2 FQNEAQ (reference sequence). In nucleotides, the CDR3 is TGTGCCAGCAGCTTAGATGGAGCCCAGCATTTT. This sequence encodes CASSLDGAQHF.